This T cell receptor (beta chain) was captured in a study of blood T cell repertoires in COVID-19. The CDR3 length is 15 residues. V shed 4 bases, J shed 2 bases, and the junction held 8 bases outside the gene matches. The germline V gene encodes CDR1 SGHNT and CDR2 YYREEE (reference sequence). The method was immunoSEQ multiplex PCR; TCRdb's version includes in-frame clones alone and lacks a portion of them. The sample has about 140,000 clones; approximately 85% are singletons. The chain recombines TRBV5-4 with TRBJ2-7, with TRBD1 matching 8 bases. Input material: peripheral blood. The sequence was obtained from a man aged 45-65 years with acute or convalescent COVID-19. CDR3 residues: CASSQGAVAPYEQYF. In nucleotides, the CDR3 is TGTGCCAGCAGCCAGGGGGCAGTTGCCCCCTACGAGCAGTACTTC.